This T cell receptor beta chain was observed in a study of CD4 T cells in relation to SARS-CoV-2 and coronaviruses. Regarding the study as a whole: This crossreactivity analysis covered spike protein alone, no other viral proteins. Monoreactive clones expanded significantly more to SARS-CoV-2 than crossreactive clones did.

In its sample, this clone was seen once. Its antigen is unidentified. CD4+ T cells from unexposed donors were obtained before the COVID-19 pandemic (2011-2018). Sequencing was performed with immunoSEQ multiplex PCR; in TCRdb, only in-frame clones are kept and a portion is missing. The sample includes tens of thousands of clones, about 94% seen only once; the top ten take approximately 0.14%. With 10 bases clipped from V and 9 bases from J, the junction kept 11 bases outside the gene matches. Germline-derived CDR1 and CDR2 are MNHEY and SVGAGI. This CDR3 is built from 13 residues. The chain has TRBV6-5 and TRBJ2-4, with 8 bases identical to TRBD2. Sequences were obtained from naive CD4+ T cells from PBMCs. The subset is: naive CD4+ T cells isolated by negative enrichment. The sequence derives from a human donor in good health. CDR3 residues: CAIKPPGGVIQYF. The CDR3, as DNA: TGTGCCATAAAACCGCCGGGGGGGGTCATTCAGTACTTC.